Presented here are 25 T cell receptor beta chains from one specimen sequenced in a study of blood T cell repertoires in COVID-19. Generated by immunoSEQ multiplex PCR, the TCRdb table keeps only in-frame clones and is missing some. The table lists fewer than 85,000 clones, 80% to 90% of them singletons, with approximately 4.4% in the top ten. The sample comprised peripheral blood. Source of these receptors: a woman older than 75 with active or convalescent COVID-19.

As for this clone: The same CDR3 can be traced to other DNA sequences in this sample. The rearrangement joins TRBV29-1 to TRBJ1-4, with 7 bases that match TRBD1. Germline CDR1 SQVTM, CDR2 ANQGSEA. CDR3 length: 12 residues. The V and J ends lost 4 bases and 7 bases, in that order; junction bases with no gene match: 3. The CDR3 DNA reads as TGCAGCGTTGGACAGGGCGGTGAAAAACTGTTTTTT. It codes for CSVGQGGEKLFF.

This clone was found once. V gene TRBV2 combines with J gene TRBJ2-7, with D uncertain. The CDR3 sequence is 15 residues long. In germline, CDR1 is SNHLY, CDR2 FYNNEI. V lost 3 bases and J lost 3, with 15 bases in between. CDR3 DNA: TGTGCCAGCAGTGAGGAAGGAGCCAGCCACTACGAGCAGTACTTC. It encodes CASSEEGASHYEQYF.

This clone appeared a few times. This chain joins TRBV30 and TRBJ1-2, with D possibly TRBD1 on 6 matching bases. The CDR3 is made up of 14 amino acids. V shed 2 bases and J shed 7 bases, with 17 bases lying between them. Germline CDR1 reads GTSNPN; CDR2 reads SVGIG (reference sequence). CDR3 in DNA: TGTGCCTGGAGTATCTACCGAGGGGGTTCTGGCTACACCTTC. It specifies CAWSIYRGGSGYTF.

This chain links TRBV7-9 with TRBJ2-5; TRBD2 might be the D (5 bases). V lost 5 bases, J lost 8 bases, and 15 bases lay in between. The CDR3 is 13 residues long. Germline CDR1 reads SEHNR; CDR2 reads FQNEAQ (reference sequence). In DNA, the CDR3 is TGTGCCAGCAGCCCGACCCCGGAGGTCACCCAGTACTTC. It encodes CASSPTPEVTQYF.

This clone appeared once. The V call is TRBV19, the J call TRBJ1-2, with 10 bases that match TRBD1. Germline assignment: CDR1 LNHDA and CDR2 SQIVND (reference sequence). The V segment lost 3 bases and the J segment 5 bases; nucleotides outside the gene matches: 9. This CDR3 has 16 amino acids. The CDR3 loop is CASSIGSTGGSYGYTF. CDR3 coding DNA: TGTGCCAGTAGTATTGGATCGACAGGGGGCTCTTATGGCTACACCTTC.

The chain links TRBV30 to TRBJ2-1; D gene unclear. The CDR3 has 14 residues. Germline CDR1 reads GTSNPN; CDR2 reads SVGIG (reference sequence). V was trimmed by 2 bases and J by 5 bases, leaving 13 bases between them. CDR3 amino acids: CAWSHGPRNNEQFF. CDR3 in DNA: TGTGCCTGGAGTCACGGCCCCAGGAACAATGAGCAGTTCTTC.

Comment on this clone: Germline is not matched at one junction end, which may reflect a read error. V is TRBV23-1 and J is TRBJ2-7; D gene uncertain. TRBV23-1 is known as an ORF, though its function is uncertain. The CDR3 is 11 amino acids. The CDR3 region is CASSHSPRPEF. DNA for the CDR3: TGCGCCAGCAGTCACTCTCCGCGTCCCGAATTC.

The chain links TRBV3-1 (or the pseudogene TRBV3-2) to TRBJ1-2; D is perhaps TRBD1 (6 bases). Germline loops: CDR1 LGHDT, CDR2 YNNKEL (reference sequence). CDR3 length equals 13 residues. Trimming cost V 4 bases and J 8 bases, with 14 bases left between them. The CDR3 loop reads CASSPQGFWGYTF. The CDR3, as DNA: TGTGCCAGCAGCCCTCAGGGGTTTTGGGGCTACACCTTC.

The CDR3 region has the DNA TGTGCCAGCAGTTTTTCAGGGGTGCCGAGGTCTGAAGCTTTCTTT. This codes for CASSFSGVPRSEAFF. The V gene is TRBV28, the J gene TRBJ1-1; possibly TRBD1 for D (6 bases). The V and J ends lost 3 bases and 6 bases respectively, with 17 bases between them. The germline CDR1 and CDR2 sequences are MDHEN and SYDVKM. The CDR3 covers 15 residues.

The chain combines TRBV7-3 with TRBJ2-1; maybe TRBD2 (5 bases). Germline values: CDR1 SGHTA, CDR2 FQGTGA. This CDR3 has 13 amino acids. V lost 4 bases and J 9 bases, leaving 13 bases between the germline ends. The CDR3 DNA follows: TGTGCCAGCAGCTCAAATCTAGCAGGTGAGCAGTTCTTC. Translation gives CASSSNLAGEQFF.

The chain is built from TRBV6-2 or TRBV6-3 and TRBJ2-3; 7 bases are a match to TRBD2. Germline values: CDR1 MNHEY, CDR2 SVGEGT. The V and J ends lost 5 bases and 0 bases, in that order; junction bases with no gene match: 8. The CDR3 is 16 amino acids. CDR3 DNA: TGTGCCAGCAGTGGTCTAGCGGACCTTAGCACAGATACGCAGTATTTT. Protein product: CASSGLADLSTDTQYF.

The chain employs TRBV6-5 and TRBJ2-5; TRBD2 might be the D (5 bases). CDR1 MNHEY and CDR2 SVGAGI come from the germline V gene. This CDR3 has 12 residues. Trimming took off 6 bases at V and 4 bases at J, with 9 bases between the two ends. Here the CDR3 reads CASRTGRETQYF. Here the CDR3 DNA reads TGTGCCAGCAGGACTGGGAGAGAGACCCAGTACTTC.

The chain couples TRBV5-5 to TRBJ2-1; 9 bases map to TRBD1. Per germline, CDR1 SGHKS and CDR2 YYEKEE (reference sequence). The trim removed 0 bases at V and 3 bases at J, leaving 4 bases unmatched. This CDR3 has 16 amino acids. CDR3 protein: CASSLEWDRDYNEQFF. CDR3 sequence (DNA): TGTGCCAGCAGCTTGGAATGGGACAGGGACTACAATGAGCAGTTCTTC.

The rearrangement links TRBV10-3 to TRBJ2-3; no firm D call. Trimming removed 4 bases from V and 0 bases from J, with 5 bases in between. Germline loops: CDR1 ENHRY, CDR2 SYGVKD. CDR3 length: 13 amino acids. As DNA, the CDR3 is TGTGCCATCAGTGGGGCTAGCACAGATACGCAGTATTTT. Translated, it gives CAISGASTDTQYF.

The V call is TRBV7-2, the J call TRBJ2-2; 12 bases fit TRBD2. Trimming at V came to 8 bases and at J to 7 bases, leaving 8 bases not matched to a gene. Germline V CDR1 and CDR2: SGHTA, FQGNSA. The CDR3 is 15 amino acids. DNA for the CDR3: TGTGCCAGCCTGAGGACTAGCGGGATAAGCGGGGAGCTGTTTTTT. Its translation: CASLRTSGISGELFF. Full variable domain (rest looked up from reference TRBV7-2 and TRBJ2-2): GAGVSQSPSNKVTEKGKDVELRCDPISGHTALYWYRQSLGQGLEFLIYFQGNSAPDKSGLPSDRFSAERTGGSVSTLTIQRTQQEDSAVYLCASLRTSGISGELFFGEGSRLTVL.

The chain employs TRBV5-5 and TRBJ1-1; a possible D gene is TRBD1 (6 bases). V was cut by 6 bases and J by 0 bases, with 18 bases left in between. The CDR3 is 16 residues long. Germline CDR1 SGHKS, CDR2 YYEKEE (reference sequence). The CDR3 is CASTNPAGAMNTEAFF. CDR3 sequence (DNA): TGTGCCAGCACCAACCCGGCAGGGGCCATGAACACTGAAGCTTTCTTT.

The chain's CDR3 is CASSPQGINTEAFF. CDR3 in DNA: TGTGCCAGCAGCCCACAGGGTATCAACACTGAAGCTTTCTTT. The gene calls are TRBV7-2 and TRBJ1-1; tentatively, D is TRBD1 (6 bases). The V gene's germline CDR1 is SGHTA and CDR2 FQGNSA. V lost 5 bases to trimming and J lost 2 bases, with 12 bases between them. This CDR3 has 14 amino acids.

The V gene is TRBV5-1, the J gene TRBJ2-1; D call uncertain. V lost 0 bases and J lost 1, with 8 bases in between. The V gene's germline CDR1 is SGHRS and CDR2 YFSETQ. This CDR3 comprises 15 residues. In nucleotides, the CDR3 is TGCGCCAGCAGCTTGGACGGAGAGTCCTACAATGAGCAGTTCTTC. Amino acid sequence: CASSLDGESYNEQFF.

V and J are TRBV20-1 and TRBJ2-3, with 15 bases aligning to TRBD2. This CDR3 contains 17 residues. Germline loops: CDR1 DFQATT, CDR2 SNEGSKA (reference sequence). Unmatched junction bases numbered 5, after V lost 3 bases and J lost 1 base. The CDR3, as DNA: TGCAGTGCTAGTCAGAGGACTAGCGGGGGGGGCACAGATACGCAGTATTTT. It translates to CSASQRTSGGGTDTQYF.

The gene calls are TRBV11-2 and TRBJ1-1; D perhaps matches TRBD1 (6 bases). Trimming cost V 2 bases and J 7 bases, with 23 bases left between them. CDR1 is SGHAT and CDR2 is FQNNGV in the germline V gene. CDR3 size: 17 residues. As DNA, the CDR3 is TGTGCCAGCAGCTTATCAGGGGTAAAGTCACTAGACCATGAAGCTTTCTTT. This encodes CASSLSGVKSLDHEAFF.

This clone occurred once. The chain joins TRBV28 to TRBJ2-3; 9 positions match TRBD2. This CDR3 comprises 17 residues. CDR1 and CDR2 (germline): MDHEN, SYDVKM. V shed 3 bases and J 1 base; nucleotides not matched to a gene: 8. CDR3 in DNA: TGTGCCAGCAGTTTTTCCCGCGGGGGGGCTGGCACAGATACGCAGTATTTT. Translating it yields CASSFSRGGAGTDTQYF.

This clone showed up many times. V and J are TRBV7-2 and TRBJ2-7; D not certain. Deletions cut 2 bases from V and 5 bases from J, with 10 bases between. There are 13 residues in the CDR3. Germline V gene data show CDR1 as SGHTA and CDR2 as FQGNSA. The CDR3 DNA sequence: TGTGCCAGCAGCTTAAACAGTTTCCACGAGCAGTACTTC. It codes for CASSLNSFHEQYF.

Only one count was recorded for this clone. The V and J genes are TRBV30 and TRBJ2-3; 9 bases agree with TRBD2. J lost 1 base, V lost 0 bases, and 2 bases had no gene match. From germline, CDR1 is GTSNPN and CDR2 SVGIG (reference sequence). The CDR3 runs to 15 residues. The CDR3 nucleotides read TGTGCCTGGAGTGTCTCTAGCGGGGGCACAGATACGCAGTATTTT. Its translation is CAWSVSSGGTDTQYF.

The chain couples TRBV4-2 to TRBJ1-2; 9 nucleotides line up with TRBD1. There are 17 residues in the CDR3. After removal of 0 bases from V and 3 bases from J, the junction contained 8 bases not matched to a gene. Germline CDR1 is LGHNA and CDR2 is YNFKEQ. The CDR3 DNA sequence: TGTGCCAGCAGCCAAGATACTATGGGACAGGGCTACTATGGCTACACCTTC. It is translated as CASSQDTMGQGYYGYTF.

This clone was recorded a few times. The chain employs TRBV7-2 and TRBJ2-5; 10 bases fit TRBD2. CDR1 is SGHTA and CDR2 is FQGNSA in the germline V gene. The trim removed 0 bases at V and 4 bases at J, leaving 8 bases unmatched. This CDR3 region has 17 residues. For the CDR3, the DNA is TGTGCCAGCAGCTTAGCGCGTGGACTAGCGGTGGGAGAGACCCAGTACTTC. It specifies CASSLARGLAVGETQYF.